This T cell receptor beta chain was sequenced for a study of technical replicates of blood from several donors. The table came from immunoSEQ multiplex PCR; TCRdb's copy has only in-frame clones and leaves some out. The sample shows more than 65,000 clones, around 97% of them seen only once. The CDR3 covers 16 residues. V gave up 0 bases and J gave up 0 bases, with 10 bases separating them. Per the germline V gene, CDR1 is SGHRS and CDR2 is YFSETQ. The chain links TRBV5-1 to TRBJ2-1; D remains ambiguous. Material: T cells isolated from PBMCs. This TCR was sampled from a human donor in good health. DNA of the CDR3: TGCGCCAGCAGCTTGGCCCCATCGAGCTCCTACAATGAGCAGTTCTTC. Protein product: CASSLAPSSSYNEQFF.